The T cell receptor beta chain under discussion was sequenced for a study of Tregs in tolerant kidney transplant recipients. Study-wide results and limits: Few patients were studied, so findings need validation in larger groups. This study did not directly address biological reproducibility.

Libraries were prepared by immunoSEQ multiplex PCR; TCRdb keeps only in-frame clonotypes and omits some of them. The table includes more than 15,000 clones, roughly 92% detected once. CDR3 size: 13 residues. V gave up 0 bases and J gave up 6 bases, with 6 bases separating them. Germline V CDR1 and CDR2: MNHEY, SMNVEV (reference sequence). Of note for this clone: Antigen: not known.

Sequencing was performed on CD8+ T cells from blood. The TCR originated in a human donor in good health. This rearrangement joins TRBV27 to TRBJ2-1; D ambiguous. The CDR3 sequence is CASSLSGFNEQFF. Here the CDR3 DNA reads TGTGCCAGCAGTTTATCAGGGTTCAATGAGCAGTTCTTC.